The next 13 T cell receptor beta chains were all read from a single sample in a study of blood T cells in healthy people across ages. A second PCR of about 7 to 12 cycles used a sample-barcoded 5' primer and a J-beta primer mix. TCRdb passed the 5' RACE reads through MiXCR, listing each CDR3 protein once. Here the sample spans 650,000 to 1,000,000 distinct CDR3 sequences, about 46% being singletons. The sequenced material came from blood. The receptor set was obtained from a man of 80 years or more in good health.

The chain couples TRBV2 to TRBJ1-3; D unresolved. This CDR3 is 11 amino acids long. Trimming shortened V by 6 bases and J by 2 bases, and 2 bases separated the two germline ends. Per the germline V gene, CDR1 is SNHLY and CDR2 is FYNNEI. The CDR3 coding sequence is TGTGCCAGCAGGGCTGGAAACACCATATATTTT. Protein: CASRAGNTIYF. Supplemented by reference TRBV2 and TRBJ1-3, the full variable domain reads EPEVTQTPSHQVTQMGQEVILRCVPISNHLYFYWYRQILGQKVEFLVSFYNNEISEKSEIFDDQFSVERPDGSNFTLKIRSTKLEDSAMYFCASRAGNTIYFGEGSWLTVV.

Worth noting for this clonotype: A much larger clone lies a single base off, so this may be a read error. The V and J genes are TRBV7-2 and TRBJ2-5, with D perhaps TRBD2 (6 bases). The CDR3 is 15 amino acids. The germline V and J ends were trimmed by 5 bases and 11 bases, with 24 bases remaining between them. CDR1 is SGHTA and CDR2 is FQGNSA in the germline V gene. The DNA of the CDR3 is TGTGCCAGCAGCACCACCGGCGGGACGTACAATGAGCAGTACTTC. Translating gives CASSTTGGTYNEQYF.

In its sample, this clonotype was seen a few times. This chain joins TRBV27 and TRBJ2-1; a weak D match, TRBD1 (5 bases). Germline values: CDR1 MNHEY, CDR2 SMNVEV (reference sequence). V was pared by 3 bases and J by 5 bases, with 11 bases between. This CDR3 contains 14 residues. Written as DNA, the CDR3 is TGTGCCAGCAGTTTTGGCAGGGTTAACAATGAGCAGTTCTTC. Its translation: CASSFGRVNNEQFF.

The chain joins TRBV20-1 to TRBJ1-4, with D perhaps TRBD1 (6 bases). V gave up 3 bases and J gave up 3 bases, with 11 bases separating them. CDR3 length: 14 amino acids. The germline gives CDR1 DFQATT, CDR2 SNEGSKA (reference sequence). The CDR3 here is CSARPQGANEKLFF. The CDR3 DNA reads TGCAGTGCTAGGCCACAGGGCGCTAATGAAAAACTGTTTTTT.

The CDR3 protein is CASTLWTGEYSNQPQHF. For the CDR3, the DNA is TGTGCCAGCACCCTGTGGACAGGGGAATATAGCAATCAGCCCCAGCATTTT. V and J are TRBV12-3 or TRBV12-4 and TRBJ1-5; 9 nucleotides align to TRBD1. V lost 7 bases to trimming and J lost 0 bases; unmatched junction nucleotides: 10. There are 17 residues in the CDR3.

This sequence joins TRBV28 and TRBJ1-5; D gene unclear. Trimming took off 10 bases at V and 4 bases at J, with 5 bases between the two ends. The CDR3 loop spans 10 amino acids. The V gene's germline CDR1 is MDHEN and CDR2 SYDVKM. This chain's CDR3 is CAIGNQPQHF. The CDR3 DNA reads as TGTGCCATCGGAAATCAGCCCCAGCATTTT.

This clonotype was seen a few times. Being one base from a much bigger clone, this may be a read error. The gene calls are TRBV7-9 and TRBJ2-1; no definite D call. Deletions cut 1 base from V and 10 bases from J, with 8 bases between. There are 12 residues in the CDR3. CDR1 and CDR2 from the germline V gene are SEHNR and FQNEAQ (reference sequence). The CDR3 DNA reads TGTGCCAGCAGCTTAGGCCGCTACGAGCAGTTCTTC. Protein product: CASSLGRYEQFF.

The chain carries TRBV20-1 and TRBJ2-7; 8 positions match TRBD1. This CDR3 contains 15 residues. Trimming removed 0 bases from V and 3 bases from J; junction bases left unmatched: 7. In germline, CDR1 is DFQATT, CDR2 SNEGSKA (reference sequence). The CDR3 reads CSARDRGQAIYEQYF. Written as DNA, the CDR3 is TGCAGTGCTAGAGATCGGGGACAGGCGATCTACGAGCAGTACTTC.

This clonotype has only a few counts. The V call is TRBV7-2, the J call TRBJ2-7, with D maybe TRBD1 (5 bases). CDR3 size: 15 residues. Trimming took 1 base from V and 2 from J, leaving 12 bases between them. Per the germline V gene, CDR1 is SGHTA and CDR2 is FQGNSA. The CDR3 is CASSLGGAQTYEQYF. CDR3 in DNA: TGTGCCAGCAGCTTAGGTGGGGCACAAACCTACGAGCAGTACTTC.

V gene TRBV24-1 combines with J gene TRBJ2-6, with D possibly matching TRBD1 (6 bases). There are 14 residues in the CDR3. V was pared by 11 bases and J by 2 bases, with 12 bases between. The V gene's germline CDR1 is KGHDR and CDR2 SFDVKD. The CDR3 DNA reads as TGTGCCATACAGGGAGCGGCTGGGGCCAACGTCCTGACTTTC. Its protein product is CAIQGAAGANVLTF.

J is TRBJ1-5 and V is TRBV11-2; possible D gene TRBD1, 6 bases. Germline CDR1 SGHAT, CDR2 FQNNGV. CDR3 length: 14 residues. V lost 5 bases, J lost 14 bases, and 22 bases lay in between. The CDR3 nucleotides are TGTGCCAGCAGCCAGCTTCGGGACACAGGGAAAGAGCATTTT. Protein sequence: CASSQLRDTGKEHF.

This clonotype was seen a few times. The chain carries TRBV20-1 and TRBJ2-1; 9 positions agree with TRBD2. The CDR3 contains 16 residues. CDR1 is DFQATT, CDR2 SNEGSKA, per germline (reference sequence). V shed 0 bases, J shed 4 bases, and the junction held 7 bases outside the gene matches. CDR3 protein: CSARDPLAGLYNEQFF. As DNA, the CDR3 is TGCAGTGCTAGAGACCCGCTAGCGGGACTTTACAATGAGCAGTTCTTC.

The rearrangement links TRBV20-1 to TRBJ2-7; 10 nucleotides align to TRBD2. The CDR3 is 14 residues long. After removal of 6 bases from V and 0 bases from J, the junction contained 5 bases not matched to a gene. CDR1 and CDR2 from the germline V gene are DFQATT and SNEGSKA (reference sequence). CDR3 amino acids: CSARLAGDSYEQYF. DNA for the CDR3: TGCAGTGCCCGACTAGCGGGCGACTCCTACGAGCAGTACTTC.